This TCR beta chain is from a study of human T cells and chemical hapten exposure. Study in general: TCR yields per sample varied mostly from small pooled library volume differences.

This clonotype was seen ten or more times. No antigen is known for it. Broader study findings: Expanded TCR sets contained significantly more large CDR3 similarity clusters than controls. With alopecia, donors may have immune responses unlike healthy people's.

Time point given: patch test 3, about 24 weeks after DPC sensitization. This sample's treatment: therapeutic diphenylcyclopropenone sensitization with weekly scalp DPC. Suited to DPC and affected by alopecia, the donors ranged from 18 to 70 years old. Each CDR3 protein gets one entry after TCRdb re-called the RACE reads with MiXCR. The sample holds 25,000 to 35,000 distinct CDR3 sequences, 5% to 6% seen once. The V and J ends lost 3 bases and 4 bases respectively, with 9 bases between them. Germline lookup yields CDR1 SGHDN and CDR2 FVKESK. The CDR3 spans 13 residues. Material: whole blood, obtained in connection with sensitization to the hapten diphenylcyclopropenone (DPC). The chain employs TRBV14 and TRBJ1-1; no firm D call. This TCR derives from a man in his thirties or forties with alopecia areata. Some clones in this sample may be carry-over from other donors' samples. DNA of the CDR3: TGTGCCAGCAGCCACACCCAGAGCACTGAAGCTTTCTTT. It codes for CASSHTQSTEAFF.